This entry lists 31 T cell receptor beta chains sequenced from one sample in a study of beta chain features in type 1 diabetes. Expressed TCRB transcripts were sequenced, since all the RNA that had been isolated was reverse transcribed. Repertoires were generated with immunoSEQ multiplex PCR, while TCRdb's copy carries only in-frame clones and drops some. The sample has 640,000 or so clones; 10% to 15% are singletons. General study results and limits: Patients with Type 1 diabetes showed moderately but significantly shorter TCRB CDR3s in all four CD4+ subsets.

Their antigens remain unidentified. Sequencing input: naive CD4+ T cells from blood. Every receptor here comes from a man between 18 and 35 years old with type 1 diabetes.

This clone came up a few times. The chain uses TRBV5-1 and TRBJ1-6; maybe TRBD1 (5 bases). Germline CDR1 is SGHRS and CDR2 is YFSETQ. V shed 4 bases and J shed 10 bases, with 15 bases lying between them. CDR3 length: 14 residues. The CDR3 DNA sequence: TGCGCCAGCAGCCCGGGGCAGGAGGAGTCACCCCTCCACTTT. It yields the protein CASSPGQEESPLHF.

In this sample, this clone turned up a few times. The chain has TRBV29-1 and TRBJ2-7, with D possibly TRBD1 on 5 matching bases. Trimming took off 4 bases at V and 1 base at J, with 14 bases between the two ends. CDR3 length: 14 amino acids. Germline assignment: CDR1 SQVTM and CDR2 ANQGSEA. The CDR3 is CSVGSGLISYEQYF. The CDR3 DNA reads TGCAGCGTTGGTTCAGGGCTAATATCCTACGAGCAGTACTTC.

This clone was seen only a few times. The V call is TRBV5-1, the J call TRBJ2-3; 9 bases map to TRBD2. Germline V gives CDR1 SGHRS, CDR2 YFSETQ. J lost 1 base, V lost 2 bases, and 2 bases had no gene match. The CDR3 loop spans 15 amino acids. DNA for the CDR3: TGCGCCAGCAGCTTCCCTAGCGGGGGCACAGATACGCAGTATTTT. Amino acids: CASSFPSGGTDTQYF. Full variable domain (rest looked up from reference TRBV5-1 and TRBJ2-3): KAGVTQTPRYLIKTRGQQVTLSCSPISGHRSVSWYQQTPGQGLQFLFEYFSETQRNKGNFPGRFSGRQFSNSRSEMNVSTLELGDSALYLCASSFPSGGTDTQYFGPGTRLTVL.

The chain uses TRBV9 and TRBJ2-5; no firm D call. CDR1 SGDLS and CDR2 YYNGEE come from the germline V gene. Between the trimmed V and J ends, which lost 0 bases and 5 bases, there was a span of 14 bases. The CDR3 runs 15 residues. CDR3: CASSVDGRERETQYF. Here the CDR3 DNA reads TGTGCCAGCAGCGTAGACGGCAGAGAGAGGGAGACCCAGTACTTC.

CDR3 sequence: CASRSGVYTEAFF. DNA of the CDR3: TGTGCCAGCCGCTCTGGGGTATACACTGAAGCTTTCTTT. The chain carries TRBV6-5 and TRBJ1-1; no clear D. Germline-derived CDR1 and CDR2 are MNHEY and SVGAGI. V was pared by 8 bases and J by 3 bases, with 13 bases between. There are 13 residues in the CDR3.

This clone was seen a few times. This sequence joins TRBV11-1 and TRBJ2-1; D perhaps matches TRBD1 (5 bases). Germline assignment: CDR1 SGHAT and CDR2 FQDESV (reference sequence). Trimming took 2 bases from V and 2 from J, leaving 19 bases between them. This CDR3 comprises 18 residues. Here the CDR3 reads CASSLTPGNVQAYNEQFF. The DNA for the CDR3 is TGTGCCAGCAGCTTAACTCCAGGGAATGTGCAGGCCTACAATGAGCAGTTCTTC.

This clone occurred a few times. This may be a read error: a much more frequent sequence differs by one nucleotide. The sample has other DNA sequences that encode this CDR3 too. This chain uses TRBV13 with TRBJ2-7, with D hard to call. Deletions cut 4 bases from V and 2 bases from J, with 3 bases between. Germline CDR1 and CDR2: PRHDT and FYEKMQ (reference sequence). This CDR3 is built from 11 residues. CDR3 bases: TGTGCCAGCAGCTCCGCCTACGAGCAGTACTTC. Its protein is CASSSAYEQYF.

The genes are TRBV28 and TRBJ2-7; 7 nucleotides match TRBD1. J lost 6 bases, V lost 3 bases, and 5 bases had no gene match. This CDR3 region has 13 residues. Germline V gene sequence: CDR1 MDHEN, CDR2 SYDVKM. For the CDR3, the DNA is TGTGCCAGCAGTTTTGGACAGGTTGGCGAGCAGTACTTC. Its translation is CASSFGQVGEQYF.

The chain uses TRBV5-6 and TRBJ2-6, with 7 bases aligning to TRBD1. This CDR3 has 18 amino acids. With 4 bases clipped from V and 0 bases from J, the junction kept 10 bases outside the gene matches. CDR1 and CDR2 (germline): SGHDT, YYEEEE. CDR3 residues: CASSGNRGLSSGANVLTF. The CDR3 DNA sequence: TGTGCCAGCAGCGGAAACAGGGGTTTAAGCTCTGGGGCCAACGTCCTGACTTTC.

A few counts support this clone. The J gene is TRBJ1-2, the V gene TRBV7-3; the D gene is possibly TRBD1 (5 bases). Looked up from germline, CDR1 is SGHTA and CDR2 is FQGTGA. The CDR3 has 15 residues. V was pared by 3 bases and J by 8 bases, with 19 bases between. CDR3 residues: CASSFPGTPREGYTF. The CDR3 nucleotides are TGTGCCAGCAGCTTCCCCGGGACGCCAAGGGAGGGCTACACCTTC. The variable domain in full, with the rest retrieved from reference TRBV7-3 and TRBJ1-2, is GAGVSQTPSNKVTEKGKYVELRCDPISGHTALYWYRQSLGQGPEFLIYFQGTGAADDSGLPNDRFFAVRPEGSVSTLKIQRTERGDSAVYLCASSFPGTPREGYTFGSGTRLTVV.

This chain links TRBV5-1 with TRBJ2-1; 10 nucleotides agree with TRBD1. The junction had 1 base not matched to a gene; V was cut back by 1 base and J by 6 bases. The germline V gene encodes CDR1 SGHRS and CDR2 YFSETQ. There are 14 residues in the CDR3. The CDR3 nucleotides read TGCGCCAGCAGCTTGTGGACAGGGGGCAATGAGCAGTTCTTC. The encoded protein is CASSLWTGGNEQFF.

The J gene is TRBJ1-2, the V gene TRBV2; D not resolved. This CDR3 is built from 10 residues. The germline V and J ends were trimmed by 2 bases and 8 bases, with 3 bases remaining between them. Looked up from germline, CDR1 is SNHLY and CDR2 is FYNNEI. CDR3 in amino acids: CASSEPGYTF. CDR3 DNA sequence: TGTGCCAGCAGTGAACCGGGCTACACCTTC.

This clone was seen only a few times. CDR3 sequence reads: CASRLSPDNQETQYF. For the CDR3, the DNA is TGTGCCAGCAGACTAAGCCCAGATAACCAAGAGACCCAGTACTTC. This chain uses TRBV7-9 with TRBJ2-5; D unresolved. V lost 6 bases and J 0 bases, leaving 14 bases between the germline ends. Germline V gene lookup returns CDR1 SEHNR and CDR2 FQNEAQ (reference sequence). CDR3 size: 15 residues.

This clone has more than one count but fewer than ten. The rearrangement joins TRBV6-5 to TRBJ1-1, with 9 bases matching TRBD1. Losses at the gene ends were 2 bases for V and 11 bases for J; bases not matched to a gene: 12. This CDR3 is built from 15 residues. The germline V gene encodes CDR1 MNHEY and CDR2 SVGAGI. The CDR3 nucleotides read TGTGCCAGCAGTTACGCTACAGGGGGCTCATTGGTTGCTTTCTTT. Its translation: CASSYATGGSLVAFF.

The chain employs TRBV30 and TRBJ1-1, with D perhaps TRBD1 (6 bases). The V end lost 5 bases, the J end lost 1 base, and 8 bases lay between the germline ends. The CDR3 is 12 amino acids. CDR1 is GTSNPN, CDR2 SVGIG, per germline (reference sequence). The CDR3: CAWGDTNTEAFF. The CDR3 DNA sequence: TGTGCCTGGGGGGACACGAACACTGAAGCTTTCTTT.

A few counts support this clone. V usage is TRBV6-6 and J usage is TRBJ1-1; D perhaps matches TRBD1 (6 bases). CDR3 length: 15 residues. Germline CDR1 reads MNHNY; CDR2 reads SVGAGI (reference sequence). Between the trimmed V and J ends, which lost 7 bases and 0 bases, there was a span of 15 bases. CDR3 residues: CASTKGAGVNTEAFF. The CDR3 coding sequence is TGTGCCAGCACCAAAGGGGCAGGGGTGAACACTGAAGCTTTCTTT.

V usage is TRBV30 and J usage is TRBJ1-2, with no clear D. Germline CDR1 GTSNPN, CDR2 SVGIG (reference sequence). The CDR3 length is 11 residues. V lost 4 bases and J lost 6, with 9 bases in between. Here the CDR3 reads CAWKDLDGYTF. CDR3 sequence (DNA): TGTGCCTGGAAGGACCTCGATGGCTACACCTTC.

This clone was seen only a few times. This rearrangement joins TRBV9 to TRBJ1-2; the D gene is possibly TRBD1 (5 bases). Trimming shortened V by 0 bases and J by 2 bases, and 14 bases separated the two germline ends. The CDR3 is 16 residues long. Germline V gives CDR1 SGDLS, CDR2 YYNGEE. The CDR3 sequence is CASSVAEGRVNYGYTF. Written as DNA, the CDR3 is TGTGCCAGCAGCGTAGCGGAGGGCAGGGTGAACTATGGCTACACCTTC.

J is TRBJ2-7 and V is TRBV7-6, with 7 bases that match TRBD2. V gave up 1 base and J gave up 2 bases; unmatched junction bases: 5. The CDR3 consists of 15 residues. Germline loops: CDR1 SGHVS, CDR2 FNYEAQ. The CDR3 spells CASSLGSLAAYEQYF. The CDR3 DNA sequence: TGTGCCAGCAGCTTAGGGAGCCTAGCGGCCTACGAGCAGTACTTC.

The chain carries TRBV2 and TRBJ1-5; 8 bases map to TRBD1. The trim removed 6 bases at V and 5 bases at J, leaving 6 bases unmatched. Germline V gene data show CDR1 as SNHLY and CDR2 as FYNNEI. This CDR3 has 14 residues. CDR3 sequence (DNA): TGTGCCAGCAGAAGGACAGGGCGCGATCAGCCCCAGCATTTT. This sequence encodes CASRRTGRDQPQHF.

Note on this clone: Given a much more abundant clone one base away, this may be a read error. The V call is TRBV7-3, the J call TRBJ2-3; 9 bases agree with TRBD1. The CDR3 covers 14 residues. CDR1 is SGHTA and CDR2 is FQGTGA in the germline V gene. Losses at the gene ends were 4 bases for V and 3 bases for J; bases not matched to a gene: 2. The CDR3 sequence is CASSSGTGTDTQYF. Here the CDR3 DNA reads TGTGCCAGCAGCTCCGGGACAGGGACAGATACGCAGTATTTT.

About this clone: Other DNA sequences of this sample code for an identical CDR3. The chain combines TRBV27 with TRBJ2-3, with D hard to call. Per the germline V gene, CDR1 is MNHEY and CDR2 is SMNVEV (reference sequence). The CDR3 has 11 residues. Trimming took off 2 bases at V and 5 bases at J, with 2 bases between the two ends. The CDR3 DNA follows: TGTGCCAGCAGTTTAGAAGATACGCAGTATTTT. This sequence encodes CASSLEDTQYF.

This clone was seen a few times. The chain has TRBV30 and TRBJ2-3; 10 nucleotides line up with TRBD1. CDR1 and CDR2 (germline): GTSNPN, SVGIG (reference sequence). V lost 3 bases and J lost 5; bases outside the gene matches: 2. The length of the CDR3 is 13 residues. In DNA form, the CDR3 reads TGTGCCTGGAGCGGACAGGGGGTAGATACGCAGTATTTT. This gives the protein CAWSGQGVDTQYF.

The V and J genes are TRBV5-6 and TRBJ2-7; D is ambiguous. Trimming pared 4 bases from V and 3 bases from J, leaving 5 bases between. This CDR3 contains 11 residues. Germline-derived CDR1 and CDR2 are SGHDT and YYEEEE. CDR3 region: CASSTHYEQYF. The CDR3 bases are TGTGCCAGCAGCACACACTACGAGCAGTACTTC.

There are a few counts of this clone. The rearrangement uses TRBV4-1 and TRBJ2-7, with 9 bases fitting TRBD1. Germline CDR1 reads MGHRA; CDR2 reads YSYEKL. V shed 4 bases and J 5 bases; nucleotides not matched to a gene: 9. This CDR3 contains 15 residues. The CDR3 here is CASSPRDRDFHEQYF. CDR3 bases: TGCGCCAGCAGCCCCCGGGACAGGGACTTCCACGAGCAGTACTTC.

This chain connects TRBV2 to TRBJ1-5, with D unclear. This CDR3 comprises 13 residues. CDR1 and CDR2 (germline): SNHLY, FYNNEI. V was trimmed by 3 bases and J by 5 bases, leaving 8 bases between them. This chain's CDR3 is CASSDLADQPQHF. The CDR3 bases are TGTGCCAGCAGTGATCTGGCGGATCAGCCCCAGCATTTT.

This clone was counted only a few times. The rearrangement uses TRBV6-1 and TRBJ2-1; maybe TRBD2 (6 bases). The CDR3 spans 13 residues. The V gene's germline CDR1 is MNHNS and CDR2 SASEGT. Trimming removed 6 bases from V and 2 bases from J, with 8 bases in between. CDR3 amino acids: CASRRGPYNEQFF. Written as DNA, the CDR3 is TGTGCCAGCAGGCGGGGCCCCTACAATGAGCAGTTCTTC.

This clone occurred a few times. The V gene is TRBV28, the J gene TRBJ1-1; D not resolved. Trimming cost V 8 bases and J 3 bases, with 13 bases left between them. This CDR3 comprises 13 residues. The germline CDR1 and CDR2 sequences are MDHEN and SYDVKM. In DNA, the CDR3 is TGTGCCAGCTACCCCGGCGGATACACTGAAGCTTTCTTT. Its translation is CASYPGGYTEAFF.

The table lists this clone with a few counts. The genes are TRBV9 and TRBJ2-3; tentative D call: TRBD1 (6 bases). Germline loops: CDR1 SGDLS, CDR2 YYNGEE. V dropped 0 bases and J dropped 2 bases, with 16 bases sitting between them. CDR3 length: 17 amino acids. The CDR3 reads CASSVDGDTFYTDTQYF. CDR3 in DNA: TGTGCCAGCAGCGTAGACGGGGACACTTTTTACACAGATACGCAGTATTTT. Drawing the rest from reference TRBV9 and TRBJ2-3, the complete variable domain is DSGVTQTPKHLITATGQRVTLRCSPRSGDLSVYWYQQSLDQGLQFLIQYYNGEERAKGNILERFSAQQFPDLHSELNLSSLELGDSALYFCASSVDGDTFYTDTQYFGPGTRLTVL.

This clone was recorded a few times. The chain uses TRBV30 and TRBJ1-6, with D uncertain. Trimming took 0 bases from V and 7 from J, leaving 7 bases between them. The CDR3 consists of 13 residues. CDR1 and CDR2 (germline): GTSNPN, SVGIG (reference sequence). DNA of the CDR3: TGTGCCTGGAGTGTACAAAGCAATTCACCCCTCCACTTT. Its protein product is CAWSVQSNSPLHF.

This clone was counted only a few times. CDR3 residues: CASSPYGPNEKLFF. The CDR3 DNA is TGTGCCAGCAGCCCCTACGGACCCAATGAAAAACTGTTTTTT. This chain connects TRBV27 to TRBJ1-4; D not resolved. CDR3 size: 14 residues. Germline V lookup: CDR1 MNHEY, CDR2 SMNVEV (reference sequence). Trimming stripped 6 bases from V and 5 bases from J, with 13 bases between. The complete variable domain, with remaining parts taken from reference TRBV27 and TRBJ1-4, reads EAQVTQNPRYLITVTGKKLTVTCSQNMNHEYMSWYRQDPGLGLRQIYYSMNVEVTDKGDVPEGYKVSRKEKRNFPLILESPSPNQTSLYFCASSPYGPNEKLFFGSGTQLSVL.